The 13 T cell receptor beta chains listed next were all sequenced from one sample in a study of long-term antiretroviral therapy in people with HIV. The run of the v3.0 immunoSEQ assay was at survey level. The data were produced by immunoSEQ multiplex PCR, yet TCRdb's version contains in-frame clones alone and is incomplete. Altogether 25,000 to 40,000 clones are present, around 90% being singletons, with the ten largest covering about an eighth. The sequencing used unsorted PBMCs, collected 1.1 years after starting antiretroviral therapy. These receptors were obtained from a young man with HIV.

This chain links TRBV11-2 with TRBJ2-6; TRBD2 agrees at 8 bases. CDR1 and CDR2 (germline): SGHAT, FQNNGV. CDR3 length: 18 residues. Trimming removed 5 bases from V and 0 bases from J; junction bases left unmatched: 9. The CDR3 DNA is TGTGCCAGCAGCCCGGGGGGGGCGGCCCGCTCTGGGGCCAACGTCCTGACTTTC. Encoded protein: CASSPGGAARSGANVLTF.

This rearrangement joins TRBV11-2 to TRBJ2-2, with D maybe TRBD2 (6 bases). V gave up 3 bases and J gave up 5 bases, with 10 bases separating them. Germline V gene sequence: CDR1 SGHAT, CDR2 FQNNGV. The CDR3 is 14 amino acids. CDR3 sequence (DNA): TGTGCCAGCAGCTTTGGCGGGATGACCGGGGAGCTGTTTTTT. Residues: CASSFGGMTGELFF.

This chain links TRBV10-3 with TRBJ2-7, with 13 nucleotides matching TRBD2. V gave up 6 bases and J gave up 3 bases; unmatched junction bases: 5. The CDR3 has 15 residues. Germline CDR1 and CDR2: ENHRY and SYGVKD. CDR3 coding DNA: TGTGCCATCAGAACTAGCGGGAGGGCCCTCTACGAGCAGTACTTC. This encodes CAIRTSGRALYEQYF.

The V gene is TRBV27, the J gene TRBJ1-2; D might be TRBD1 (5 bases). There are 13 residues in the CDR3. CDR1 is MNHEY, CDR2 SMNVEV, per germline (reference sequence). Trimming took 3 bases from V and 3 from J, leaving 8 bases between them. For the CDR3, the DNA is TGTGCCAGCAGTTTCTCGGGGGACTATGGCTACACCTTC. As protein: CASSFSGDYGYTF.

The V and J genes are TRBV30 and TRBJ2-7, with D possibly TRBD1 on 7 matching bases. The length of the CDR3 is 15 residues. Germline CDR1 and CDR2: GTSNPN and SVGIG (reference sequence). V was cut by 2 bases and J by 3 bases, with 17 bases left in between. The CDR3 here is CAWSRGTVLGYEQYF. CDR3 nucleotides: TGTGCCTGGAGTCGGGGGACAGTGTTGGGCTACGAGCAGTACTTC.

This clone was recorded once. This chain connects TRBV27 to TRBJ2-5; D tentatively reads TRBD1 or TRBD2 (6 bases each). Germline V gene lookup returns CDR1 MNHEY and CDR2 SMNVEV (reference sequence). The length of the CDR3 is 14 residues. Trimming left V 3 bases short and J 5 bases short, with 13 bases between. The CDR3 DNA follows: TGTGCCAGCAGTTTCCTGGGGGGCGAGGAGACCCAGTACTTC. Encoded protein: CASSFLGGEETQYF.

The V call is TRBV7-9, the J call TRBJ2-7; D is unclear. V was trimmed by 3 bases and J by 2 bases, leaving 11 bases between them. CDR3 length equals 14 residues. Germline assignment: CDR1 SEHNR and CDR2 FQNEAQ (reference sequence). The DNA of the CDR3 is TGTGCCAGCAGCTTCTCCTCCAGACCCTACGAGCAGTACTTC. It yields the protein CASSFSSRPYEQYF.

This chain uses TRBV6-6 with TRBJ2-2, with D perhaps given as TRBD1 or TRBD2 (5 bases each). Trimming stripped 0 bases from V and 6 bases from J, with 8 bases between. The CDR3 consists of 14 residues. The germline gives CDR1 MNHNY, CDR2 SVGAGI (reference sequence). The CDR3: CASSYSRGAGELFF. For the CDR3, the DNA is TGTGCCAGCAGTTACTCGAGAGGGGCCGGGGAGCTGTTTTTT.

This chain joins TRBV7-9 and TRBJ2-5; 7 nucleotides agree with TRBD1. CDR1 SEHNR and CDR2 FQNEAQ come from the germline V gene (reference sequence). The J segment lost 1 base and the V segment lost 5 bases, leaving 7 bases of the junction unmatched. This CDR3 spans 15 amino acids. The CDR3 bases are TGTGCCAGCAGCCCACCGGGACAGTTCCAAGAGACCCAGTACTTC. This codes for CASSPPGQFQETQYF.

The V gene is TRBV23-1, the J gene TRBJ1-1, with D unresolved. TRBV23-1 is recorded as an ORF, its role being uncertain. The length of the CDR3 is 15 residues. With 1 base removed from V and 8 bases from J, the gap between germline ends came to 17 bases. CDR3 loop: CASSQFSDRITEAFF. CDR3 in DNA: TGCGCCAGCAGTCAATTTTCTGATCGCATAACCGAAGCTTTCTTT.

The chain recombines TRBV4-3 with TRBJ2-1, with 13 bases aligning to TRBD2. V lost 5 bases, J lost 0 bases, and 7 bases stayed unmatched. The CDR3 length is 18 residues. The germline V gene has CDR1 LGHNA and CDR2 YSLEER. CDR3 sequence (DNA): TGCGCCAGCAGCTTAGGACTAGCGGGAGCCGGCTCCTACAATGAGCAGTTCTTC. Amino acids: CASSLGLAGAGSYNEQFF.

The rearrangement joins TRBV2 to TRBJ2-1; unclear D gene. V dropped 6 bases and J dropped 2 bases, with 11 bases sitting between them. Germline-derived CDR1 and CDR2 are SNHLY and FYNNEI. The CDR3 spans 14 residues. This CDR3 reads CASRDQGAYNEQFF. The CDR3 DNA reads as TGTGCCAGCAGGGATCAAGGAGCCTACAATGAGCAGTTCTTC.

The J gene is TRBJ1-5, the V gene TRBV4-1; D not certain. V shed 0 bases and J shed 4 bases, with 10 bases lying between them. Germline assignment: CDR1 MGHRA and CDR2 YSYEKL. This CDR3 has 15 amino acids. DNA for the CDR3: TGCGCCAGCAGCCAAGAGCAGCATCGAAATCAGCCCCAGCATTTT. Translated: CASSQEQHRNQPQHF.